The entry below describes one TCR beta chain. RNA amounts of roughly 0.5 to 1 ug underwent reverse transcription with random hexamers. An immunoSEQ multiplex PCR generated amplified TCR beta CDR3 products spanning 54 Vbeta and 13 Jbeta. TCRdb re-called the immunoSEQ multiplex PCR reads with MiXCR, one entry per CDR3 protein. The repertoire holds over 95,000 distinct CDR3 sequences, with around 92% as singletons. TCR beta from blood CD8+ and CD4+ T cells was sequenced. Both CD4+ and CD8+ T cells were negatively isolated, and TEMRA cells underwent FACS enrichment. The sample is drawn from a study of CD8 T cells in Susac syndrome. This CDR3 has 13 amino acids. V was trimmed by 6 bases and J by 5 bases, leaving 10 bases between them. Germline CDR1 and CDR2: SGHTA and FQGTGA.

The TCR sequence derives from a human donor in good health. V usage is TRBV7-3 and J usage is TRBJ2-2; tentative D call: TRBD1 (5 bases). Sequenced material: CD8+ T cells from PBMCs. In DNA, the CDR3 is TGTGCCAGCAGAGAACAGGTGACCGGGGAGCTGTTTTTT. Its protein is CASREQVTGELFF.